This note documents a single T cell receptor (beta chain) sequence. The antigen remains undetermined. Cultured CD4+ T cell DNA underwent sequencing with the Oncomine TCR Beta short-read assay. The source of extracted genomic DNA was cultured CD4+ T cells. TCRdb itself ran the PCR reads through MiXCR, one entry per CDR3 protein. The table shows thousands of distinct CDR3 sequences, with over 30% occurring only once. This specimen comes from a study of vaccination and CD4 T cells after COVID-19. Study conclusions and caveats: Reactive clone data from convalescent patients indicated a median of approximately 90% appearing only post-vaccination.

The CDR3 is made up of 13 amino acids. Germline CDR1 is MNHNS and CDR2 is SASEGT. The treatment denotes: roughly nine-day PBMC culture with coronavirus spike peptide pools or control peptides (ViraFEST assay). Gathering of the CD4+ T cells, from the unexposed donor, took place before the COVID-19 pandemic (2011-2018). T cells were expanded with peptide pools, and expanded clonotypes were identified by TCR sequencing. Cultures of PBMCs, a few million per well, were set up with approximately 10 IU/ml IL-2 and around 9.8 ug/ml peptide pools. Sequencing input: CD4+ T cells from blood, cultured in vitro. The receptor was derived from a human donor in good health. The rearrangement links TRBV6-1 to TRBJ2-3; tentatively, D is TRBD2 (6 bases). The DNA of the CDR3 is TGTGCTGCGGGGCCCTATGAACAAGATACGCAGTATTTT. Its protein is CAAGPYEQDTQYF.